These 20 T cell receptor beta chains came from one sample sequenced in a study of Tregs in tolerant kidney transplant recipients. The protocol was immunoSEQ multiplex PCR, while the TCRdb copy is restricted to in-frame clones and leaves out a portion. The sample data list about 16,000 clones. Related graft donors supplied nonmyeloablative bone marrow transplants, and mixed chimerism was transient. Material: CD4+ T cells from blood (PBMCs), obtained 12 months after the transplant. The receptors stem from a human patient who received a combined kidney and bone marrow transplant. The T cells may come from the graft donor.

Remarks on this clone: From the germline J gene comes the end of the CDR3, since the read stops 3 residues before it. This chain connects TRBV3-1 (or the pseudogene TRBV3-2) to TRBJ1-1, with unresolved D. The germline V and J ends were trimmed by 1 base and 2 bases, with 8 bases remaining between them. CDR3 length equals 14 residues. Germline loops: CDR1 LGHDT, CDR2 YNNKEL (reference sequence). The CDR3: CASSQVASNTEAFF. The sequenced CDR3 bases are TGTGCCAGCAGCCAAGTAGCATCTAACACTGAA.

Concerning this clone itself: Coverage ceases 3 residues before the CDR3 finishes, and the germline J gene fills in the end. The rearrangement links TRBV19 to TRBJ2-2; 8 nucleotides align to TRBD2. Germline assignment: CDR1 LNHDA and CDR2 SQIVND (reference sequence). The CDR3 contains 15 residues. Unmatched junction bases numbered 6, after V lost 5 bases and J lost 4 bases. The CDR3 is CASSERLASTGELFF. CDR3 DNA, as far as it was read: TGTGCCAGTAGTGAGAGACTAGCGTCCACCGGGGAG.

This clone is called medium-sized based on its frequency. The read comes to an end 3 residues before the CDR3 does, leaving the germline J gene to fill in the end. V is TRBV30 and J is TRBJ2-7; 10 nucleotides match TRBD1. Unmatched junction bases numbered 7, after V lost 4 bases and J lost 4 bases. This CDR3 contains 14 residues. Germline CDR1 and CDR2: GTSNPN and SVGIG (reference sequence). CDR3 residues: CAWTLTGGKYEQYF. Incomplete CDR3 DNA: TGTGCCTGGACCTTGACAGGGGGCAAATACGAG.

As concerns this clone: The missing CDR3 end, 3 residues past where the read stops, is filled in from the germline J gene. J is TRBJ2-1 and V is TRBV20-1; 9 positions agree with TRBD1. Germline V CDR1 and CDR2: DFQATT, SNEGSKA (reference sequence). The CDR3 is 14 amino acids. V shed 6 bases and J 4 bases; nucleotides not matched to a gene: 7. The CDR3 loop is CSAPAGTGYNEQFF. Incomplete CDR3 DNA: TGCAGTGCCCCCGCCGGGACAGGGTACAATGAG.

Concerning this clone: The read terminates 3 residues ahead of where the CDR3 ends, so the germline J gene completes it. The V and J genes are TRBV11-2 and TRBJ2-3; tentative D call: TRBD1 (6 bases). Germline CDR1 SGHAT, CDR2 FQNNGV. The CDR3 extends over 15 amino acids. Trimming shortened V by 0 bases and J by 2 bases, and 9 bases separated the two germline ends. The CDR3 region is CASSLEQGHTDTQYF. CDR3 DNA (partial): TGTGCCAGCAGCTTAGAACAGGGTCACACAGATACG.

As for this clone: The CDR3 is cut off 3 residues early in the read; its end comes from the germline J gene. V is TRBV5-1 and J is TRBJ1-1; perhaps TRBD1 as D (6 bases). This CDR3 contains 14 residues. The V gene lost 0 bases and the J gene lost 5 bases, with 11 bases spanning the gap. Germline CDR1 SGHRS, CDR2 YFSETQ. This CDR3 reads CASSLARGVTEAFF. The sequenced CDR3 bases are TGCGCCAGCAGCTTGGCCAGGGGTGTGACTGAA. Full variable domain (missing parts from reference TRBV5-1 and TRBJ1-1): KAGVTQTPRYLIKTRGQQVTLSCSPISGHRSVSWYQQTPGQGLQFLFEYFSETQRNKGNFPGRFSGRQFSNSRSEMNVSTLELGDSALYLCASSLARGVTEAFFGQGTRLTVV.

For this clone: The read ends 3 residues before the CDR3 terminus; that terminus is restored from the germline J gene. This chain links TRBV11-2 with TRBJ2-7; a weak D match, TRBD1 (6 bases). This CDR3 region has 14 residues. Germline V gives CDR1 SGHAT, CDR2 FQNNGV. V was pared by 8 bases and J by 1 base, with 15 bases between. The CDR3 protein is CASLPGTNSYEQYF. The DNA read from the CDR3 is TGTGCCAGCCTTCCCGGGACAAATTCCTACGAG.

CDR3 in amino acids: CASSEVAESTDTQYF. CDR3 bases read: TGTGCCAGCAGTGAAGTAGCGGAGAGCACAGATACG. V is TRBV2 and J is TRBJ2-3; TRBD2 might be the D (6 bases). The read finishes 3 residues shy of the CDR3 end, and the germline J gene is used to complete it. Trimming took off 1 base at V and 0 bases at J, with 8 bases between the two ends. The V gene's germline CDR1 is SNHLY and CDR2 FYNNEI. The CDR3 totals 15 residues.

With respect to this clone: The read falls 3 residues short of the CDR3 end, and the missing part is taken from the germline J gene. J is TRBJ2-2 and V is TRBV10-1; a possible D gene is TRBD2 (5 bases). The CDR3 sequence is 13 residues long. V was shortened by 5 bases and J by 6 bases, with 10 bases between the two germline ends. CDR1 and CDR2 (germline): WNHNN, SYGVQD (reference sequence). Partial CDR3 DNA: TGCGCCAGCAGTCTTGGCGGGTCCGGGGAG. It codes for CASSLGGSGE. The CDR3 as a whole reads CASSLGGSGELFF.

As to this clone: The CDR3 end falls 3 residues outside the read, so it is completed with the germline J gene. The rearrangement uses TRBV5-1 and TRBJ2-1; the match to TRBD2 covers 7 bases. The germline V gene encodes CDR1 SGHRS and CDR2 YFSETQ. Trimming cost V 0 bases and J 5 bases; bases outside gene matches: 5. The CDR3 runs to 15 residues. The CDR3 protein is CASSLGASGNNEQFF. The covered CDR3 bases are TGCGCCAGCAGCTTGGGGGCTAGCGGAAACAATGAG.

Comment on this clone: Coverage ceases 3 residues before the CDR3 finishes, and the germline J gene fills in the end. The V call is TRBV4-1, the J call TRBJ2-1; 7 nucleotides agree with TRBD2. V shed 2 bases and J 6 bases; nucleotides not matched to a gene: 7. Germline CDR1 MGHRA, CDR2 YSYEKL. There are 15 residues in the CDR3. The CDR3 reads CASSQRTSAVNEQFF. Partial CDR3 DNA: TGCGCCAGCAGCCAAAGAACTAGCGCGGTCAATGAG.

Concerning this clone itself: The read is 3 residues too short to cover the CDR3 end, so that end is filled in from the germline J gene. The chain joins TRBV2 to TRBJ2-2, with unresolved D. Germline loops: CDR1 SNHLY, CDR2 FYNNEI. Trimming shortened V by 2 bases and J by 5 bases, and 6 bases separated the two germline ends. The CDR3 runs 13 residues. CDR3 DNA (partial): TGTGCCAGCAGTGAAAGGTTTACCGGGGAG. The encoded protein is CASSERFTGE. From start to end, the CDR3 is CASSERFTGELFF.

As to this clone: The read ends 3 residues before the CDR3 terminus; that terminus is restored from the germline J gene. The rearrangement links TRBV30 to TRBJ2-7; possible D gene TRBD1, 5 bases. The CDR3 consists of 15 residues. Trimming took off 0 bases at V and 3 bases at J, with 15 bases between the two ends. Germline CDR1 is GTSNPN and CDR2 is SVGIG (reference sequence). CDR3 DNA (partial): TGTGCCTGGAGTGTAAGGCAGGGAATGAGCTACGAG. Translated, it gives CAWSVRQGMSYE. The entire CDR3 protein is CAWSVRQGMSYEQYF.

About this clone: The read comes to an end 3 residues before the CDR3 does, leaving the germline J gene to fill in the end. The chain is built from TRBV7-3 and TRBJ2-5, with a weak D call TRBD2 (7 bases). The CDR3 loop spans 13 amino acids. The V end lost 4 bases, the J end lost 5 bases, and 11 bases lay between the germline ends. Looked up from germline, CDR1 is SGHTA and CDR2 is FQGTGA. The CDR3 bases that were read are TGTGCCAGCAGCTCGGGGAGGGGGGAGACC. It is translated as CASSSGRGET. The full CDR3 reads CASSSGRGETQYF.

Partial CDR3 DNA: TGTGCCATCGGAGGGGGCGACGGGAAGGGTGAG. Protein: CAIGGGDGKGE. The entire CDR3 protein is CAIGGGDGKGEQFF. The chain carries TRBV10-3 and TRBJ2-1; the D gene is possibly TRBD1 (7 bases). The read terminates 3 residues ahead of where the CDR3 ends, so the germline J gene completes it. Germline V lookup: CDR1 ENHRY, CDR2 SYGVKD. V lost 8 bases and J 9 bases, leaving 20 bases between the germline ends. The CDR3 has 14 amino acids.

Points on this clone: The read ends 3 residues early relative to the CDR3; the germline J gene fills the gap. This sequence joins TRBV19 and TRBJ2-7, with 11 bases lining up with TRBD2. Trimming at V came to 6 bases and at J to 3 bases, leaving 7 bases not matched to a gene. The CDR3 consists of 15 residues. Germline V gene sequence: CDR1 LNHDA, CDR2 SQIVND (reference sequence). The part of the CDR3 DNA that was read is TGTGCCAGTAGCCTCCGGGGGACTAGCGGCTACGAG. This gives the protein CASSLRGTSGYE. The whole CDR3 is CASSLRGTSGYEQYF.

Note on this clone: The read is 3 residues too short to cover the CDR3 end, so that end is filled in from the germline J gene. The chain is built from TRBV27 and TRBJ1-5, with D unresolved. CDR1 is MNHEY and CDR2 is SMNVEV in the germline V gene (reference sequence). V was cut by 2 bases and J by 7 bases, with 12 bases left in between. This CDR3 spans 14 amino acids. CDR3 residues: CASSLRRGEQPQHF. CDR3 DNA, as far as it was read: TGTGCCAGCAGTTTACGGCGGGGAGAGCAGCCC.

Turning to this clone: Germline is not matched at one junction end, which may reflect a read error. The DNA ends 3 residues before the CDR3 does, and the rest of the CDR3 is filled in from the germline J gene. The V and J genes are TRBV7-3 and TRBJ2-2, with 12 positions matching TRBD2. CDR3 length equals 13 residues. From germline, CDR1 is SGHTA and CDR2 FQGTGA. The CDR3 reads CASSPRTSGKLFF. The CDR3 bases that were read are TGTGCCAGCAGCCCACGGACTAGCGGGAAG.

As to this clone: The DNA ends 3 residues before the CDR3 does, and the rest of the CDR3 is filled in from the germline J gene. The rearrangement joins TRBV20-1 to TRBJ2-1; D is perhaps TRBD2 (5 bases). In germline, CDR1 is DFQATT, CDR2 SNEGSKA (reference sequence). Trimming cost V 0 bases and J 7 bases, with 13 bases left between them. The CDR3 loop spans 14 amino acids. This CDR3 is CSARDRTSRNEQFF. Incomplete CDR3 DNA: TGCAGTGCTAGAGATCGGACTTCGAGGAATGAG.

With respect to this clone: The CDR3 end lies 3 residues beyond the end of the read and is filled in from the germline J gene. The J gene is TRBJ2-7, the V gene TRBV9; the D gene is possibly TRBD2 (6 bases). V lost 3 bases and J 6 bases, leaving 16 bases between the germline ends. Looked up from germline, CDR1 is SGDLS and CDR2 is YYNGEE. This CDR3 has 14 amino acids. The sequenced part of the CDR3 DNA is TGTGCCAGCAGCGCCGACCTGGGACTTGCCGAG. It encodes CASSADLGLAE. The entire CDR3 protein reads CASSADLGLAEQYF.